The 12 T cell receptor beta chains reported below all come from one sample, sequenced in a study of blood T cell repertoires in COVID-19 (dated by TCRdb to 2019 to 2021). Libraries were prepared through the immunoSEQ multiplex PCR assay. TCRdb re-hosts the immuneACCESS table, in-frame sequences only. Its copies lack some clones; in the studies checked, an unresolved V gene accounts for under half of them, and the cause for the rest is not known. The sample table holds about 190,000 clones, of which around 87% were seen once. Clones ranked in the top ten supply approximately 0.62% of the sample. Sequenced: peripheral blood. The source is a man aged 50-59 years with acute or convalescent COVID-19.

The CDR3 DNA follows: TGTGCCAGCAGCTTGGGGGCAGGGAAAGAGACCCAGTACTTC. It translates to CASSLGAGKETQYF. This chain links TRBV5-6 with TRBJ2-5; TRBD1 might be the D (5 bases). Germline values: CDR1 SGHDT, CDR2 YYEEEE. The CDR3 has 14 residues. Trimming took off 0 bases at V and 3 bases at J, with 9 bases between the two ends.

The V call is TRBV10-3, the J call TRBJ1-1, with D possibly matching TRBD1 (5 bases). V was trimmed by 6 bases and J by 1 base, leaving 15 bases between them. The CDR3 is 15 residues long. Germline values: CDR1 ENHRY, CDR2 SYGVKD. The DNA for the CDR3 is TGTGCCATCAGGCAGGGTGTTGCCCCGAACACTGAAGCTTTCTTT. Protein product: CAIRQGVAPNTEAFF.

The chain is built from TRBV18 and TRBJ2-2; TRBD2 agrees at 7 bases. The CDR3 is 14 amino acids. The trim removed 8 bases at V and 0 bases at J, leaving 3 bases unmatched. CDR1 and CDR2 from the germline V gene are KGHSH and LQKENI. The CDR3 here is CASGGGANTGELFF. The DNA for the CDR3 is TGTGCCAGCGGCGGGGGTGCGAACACCGGGGAGCTGTTTTTT.

The chain recombines TRBV6-2 or TRBV6-3 with TRBJ2-1; 14 bases align to TRBD2. Looked up from germline, CDR1 is MNHEY and CDR2 is SVGEGT. This CDR3 spans 19 amino acids. The trim removed 6 bases at V and 2 bases at J, leaving 12 bases unmatched. CDR3 coding DNA: TGTGCCAGCAGCTATACTGGGACTAGCGGGAGAAGGCCCTACAATGAGCAGTTCTTC. It translates to CASSYTGTSGRRPYNEQFF.

V is TRBV5-4 and J is TRBJ2-5; 10 bases fit TRBD1. The CDR3 loop spans 13 amino acids. The V gene's germline CDR1 is SGHNT and CDR2 YYREEE (reference sequence). V was pared by 4 bases and J by 5 bases, with 2 bases of the junction left unmatched. This CDR3 reads CASSGTGAETQYF. In nucleotides, the CDR3 is TGTGCCAGCAGCGGGACAGGGGCTGAGACCCAGTACTTC.

This sequence joins TRBV3-1 (or the pseudogene TRBV3-2) and TRBJ2-2; 10 bases map to TRBD2. The CDR3 consists of 16 residues. J lost 0 bases, V lost 4 bases, and 2 bases had no gene match. CDR1 LGHDT and CDR2 YNNKEL come from the germline V gene (reference sequence). CDR3 nucleotides: TGTGCCAGCAGCCGCGGACTAGCGGCGAACACCGGGGAGCTGTTTTTT. It translates to CASSRGLAANTGELFF.

The chain couples TRBV18 to TRBJ1-5, with D possibly TRBD1 on 6 matching bases. The germline V gene encodes CDR1 KGHSH and CDR2 LQKENI. V was clipped by 5 bases and J by 3 bases, with 11 bases between them. This CDR3 has 14 residues. CDR3 sequence reads: CASSTNRDNQPQHF. The CDR3 DNA reads TGTGCCAGCTCAACGAACAGGGACAATCAGCCCCAGCATTTT.

This chain connects TRBV6-5 to TRBJ1-1; no clear D. This CDR3 has 15 amino acids. CDR1 and CDR2 from the germline V gene are MNHEY and SVGAGI. Trimming took off 4 bases at V and 4 bases at J, with 16 bases between the two ends. For the CDR3, the DNA is TGTGCCAGCAGTTCGATCTCCCCGGGGAGCACTGAAGCTTTCTTT. Translating gives CASSSISPGSTEAFF.

The V and J genes are TRBV27 and TRBJ2-6; 7 nucleotides match TRBD2. The CDR3 totals 17 residues. V was pared by 4 bases and J by 2 bases, with 8 bases of the junction left unmatched. Germline CDR1 is MNHEY and CDR2 is SMNVEV (reference sequence). CDR3 DNA sequence: TGTGCCAGCAGTTGGGGGGGTACGTCGGCTGGGGCCAACGTCCTGACTTTC. It specifies CASSWGGTSAGANVLTF.

V usage is TRBV3-1 (or the pseudogene TRBV3-2) and J usage is TRBJ1-2, with D possibly being TRBD1 (5 bases). V was clipped by 1 base and J by 4 bases, with 13 bases between them. The CDR3 spans 15 residues. Looked up from germline, CDR1 is LGHDT and CDR2 is YNNKEL (reference sequence). The CDR3 DNA follows: TGTGCCAGCAGCCAAGGACAGCGTGGTGTCTATGGCTACACCTTC. It specifies CASSQGQRGVYGYTF.

The chain has TRBV5-1 and TRBJ1-3; D is perhaps TRBD1 (5 bases). The CDR3 length is 16 residues. Trimming cost V 1 base and J 0 bases, with 11 bases left between them. Germline V gene lookup returns CDR1 SGHRS and CDR2 YFSETQ. The CDR3 here is CASSLYRPTSGNTIYF. CDR3 DNA sequence: TGCGCCAGCAGCTTGTACAGGCCCACCTCTGGAAACACCATATATTTT. The whole variable domain, filled in from reference TRBV5-1 and TRBJ1-3, reads KAGVTQTPRYLIKTRGQQVTLSCSPISGHRSVSWYQQTPGQGLQFLFEYFSETQRNKGNFPGRFSGRQFSNSRSEMNVSTLELGDSALYLCASSLYRPTSGNTIYFGEGSWLTVV.

The sample holds a few counts of this clone. This sequence joins TRBV27 and TRBJ1-6, with D unclear. Trimming shortened V by 5 bases and J by 4 bases, and 12 bases separated the two germline ends. CDR1 is MNHEY and CDR2 is SMNVEV in the germline V gene (reference sequence). The CDR3 runs to 15 residues. The CDR3 here is CASSLRQNYNSPLHF. CDR3 sequence (DNA): TGTGCCAGCAGTCTGAGACAAAATTATAATTCACCCCTCCACTTT.